This T cell receptor beta chain was profiled in a study of T cell responses to AZD1222 COVID-19 vaccine. Notes on the study in general: Donors in the cohort were predominantly white British and more often female, and clonal diversity was possibly underestimated. Sampling that yielded the repertoires occurred only after the peak T cell response.

The CDR3 length is 14 residues. Trimming at V came to 10 bases and at J to 3 bases, leaving 9 bases not matched to a gene. In germline, CDR1 is MDHEN, CDR2 SYDVKM. Concerning this clone: Its antigen is not known.

The repertoire was sequenced with immunoSEQ multiplex PCR; TCRdb's copy has only in-frame clones and lacks some. The sample has 75,000 to 95,000 clones, 85% seen once. The chain is built from TRBV28 and TRBJ1-3, with 7 bases lining up with TRBD1. Sequencing was performed on peripheral blood, taken on day 0 of AZD1222 vaccination. The clonotype originates from an adult in good health. DNA of the CDR3: TGTGCCACCGTATCGACAGGGAATGGAAACACCATATATTTT. Translating it yields CATVSTGNGNTIYF.